The clone carrying this TCR beta chain was counted ten times or more. The antigen remains unidentified. Newly diagnosed hyperthyroidism, duration under 2 months, in patients aged 18 to 65. The data are from a study of T cells in Graves' hyperthyroidism and ophthalmopathy. Study conclusions and caveats: Ophthalmopathy could be told apart from stable hyperthyroidism with a 13 V-J model.

V lost 4 bases and J 8 bases, leaving 13 bases between the germline ends. Germline values: CDR1 SGHRS, CDR2 YFSETQ. The CDR3 is 14 amino acids. Amplified TCR beta CDR3 regions came from RNA transcripts. The HTBI set primed first-round TCR CDR3 RT-PCR. TCRdb analysed the multiplex PCR reads with MiXCR anew, one entry per CDR3 protein. The sample records about 680,000 distinct CDR3 sequences, roughly a third being singletons. The receptor was isolated from a woman in her forties with Graves' hyperthyroidism. V and J are TRBV5-1 and TRBJ1-6; D is uncertain. The sequencing input was blood. Here the CDR3 DNA reads TGCGCCAGCAGCAACCGGGTTCCCGATTCACCCCTCCACTTT. This sequence encodes CASSNRVPDSPLHF.